This record concerns one T cell receptor beta chain sequence. There were only Caucasian adults among the donors, and all lived in Nashville, Tennessee. Sequencing was performed with immunoSEQ multiplex PCR; in TCRdb, only in-frame clones are kept and a portion is missing. The sample has some 1 million clones, approximately 76% seen once. This entry belongs to a study of shared clonotypes between healthy human individuals. Sequencing was done on a sample of memory CD4+ T cells sorted from blood. The subset denotes: CD45RA-negative fraction. This TCR derives from a man between 18 and 29 years old in good health.

CDR3 sequence (DNA): TGTGCCACCAGCAGGGTCAGAGCAAACCAAGAGACCCAGTACTTC. This sequence encodes CATSRVRANQETQYF. The V gene is TRBV15, the J gene TRBJ2-5; D call uncertain. Trimming shortened V by 3 bases and J by 0 bases, and 11 bases separated the two germline ends. The germline gives CDR1 LNHNV, CDR2 YYDKDF (reference sequence). This CDR3 region has 15 residues.